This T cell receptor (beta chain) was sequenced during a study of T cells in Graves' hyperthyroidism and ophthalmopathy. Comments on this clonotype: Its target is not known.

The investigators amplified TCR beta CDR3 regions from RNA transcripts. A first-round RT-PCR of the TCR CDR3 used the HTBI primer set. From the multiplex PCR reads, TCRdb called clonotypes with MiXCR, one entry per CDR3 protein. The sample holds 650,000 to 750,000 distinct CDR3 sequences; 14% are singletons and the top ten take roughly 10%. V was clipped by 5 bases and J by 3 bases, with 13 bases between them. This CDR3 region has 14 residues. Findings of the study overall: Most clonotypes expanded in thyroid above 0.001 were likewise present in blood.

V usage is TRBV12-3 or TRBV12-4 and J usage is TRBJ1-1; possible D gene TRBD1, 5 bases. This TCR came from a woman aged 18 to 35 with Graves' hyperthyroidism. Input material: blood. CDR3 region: CASSRRGGDTEAFF. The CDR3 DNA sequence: TGTGCCAGCAGTCGACGGGGAGGGGACACTGAAGCTTTCTTT.